These 25 T cell receptor beta chains originate from one sample sequenced in a study of blood T cell repertoires in COVID-19. The data were produced by immunoSEQ multiplex PCR, yet TCRdb's version contains in-frame clones alone and is incomplete. Among 120,000 to 150,000 clones, around three quarters were seen once, and the ten largest hold less than 5.5%. Sequenced sample: peripheral blood. Receptors originate from a man between 60 and 75 years old with acute or convalescent COVID-19.

The chain combines TRBV30 with TRBJ1-2, with D tentatively TRBD1 (5 bases). With 2 bases removed from V and 0 bases from J, the gap between germline ends came to 13 bases. This CDR3 spans 15 amino acids. Germline lookup yields CDR1 GTSNPN and CDR2 SVGIG (reference sequence). The chain's CDR3 is CAWSRDFGPNYGYTF. As DNA, the CDR3 is TGTGCCTGGAGTCGGGACTTTGGTCCTAACTATGGCTACACCTTC.

V is TRBV5-1 and J is TRBJ2-1, with 9 bases that match TRBD2. V dropped 2 bases and J dropped 2; count of bases not matched to a gene: 8. CDR1 and CDR2 (germline): SGHRS, YFSETQ. CDR3 size: 17 residues. This chain's CDR3 is CASSLGPSGATYNEQFF. CDR3 in DNA: TGCGCCAGCAGCTTAGGACCTAGCGGGGCAACCTACAATGAGCAGTTCTTC.

The CDR3 DNA reads TGTGCCAGTAGTCGGGTGGGAGGCGCTGAAGCTTTCTTT. It translates to CASSRVGGAEAFF. The chain employs TRBV19 and TRBJ1-1; no clear D. Between the trimmed V and J ends, which lost 5 bases and 6 bases, there was a span of 13 bases. Germline values: CDR1 LNHDA, CDR2 SQIVND (reference sequence). CDR3 length: 13 residues. Combining the CDR3 with reference TRBV19 and TRBJ1-1 gives the whole variable domain DGGITQSPKYLFRKEGQNVTLSCEQNLNHDAMYWYRQDPGQGLRLIYYSQIVNDFQKGDIAEGYSVSREKKESFPLTVTSAQKNPTAFYLCASSRVGGAEAFFGQGTRLTVV.

The V gene is TRBV7-6, the J gene TRBJ2-2, with 7 positions matching TRBD2. Germline CDR1 SGHVS, CDR2 FNYEAQ. This CDR3 contains 16 residues. Losses at the gene ends were 4 bases for V and 1 base for J; bases not matched to a gene: 6. CDR3: CASSSRLAGNTGELFF. CDR3 DNA: TGTGCCAGCAGCTCTAGGTTAGCGGGGAACACCGGGGAGCTGTTTTTT.

The chain combines TRBV29-1 with TRBJ1-2; TRBD1 matches at 9 bases. This CDR3 has 15 amino acids. Germline values: CDR1 SQVTM, CDR2 ANQGSEA. V was pared by 0 bases and J by 4 bases, with 6 bases of the junction left unmatched. CDR3 coding DNA: TGCAGCGTTGAAGATAGGACAGGGGCAGGCTATGGCTACACCTTC. Translated, it gives CSVEDRTGAGYGYTF.

About this clone: This clone may be a read error of a much larger clone one base away. This chain uses TRBV3-1 (or the pseudogene TRBV3-2) with TRBJ2-1; TRBD2 aligns across 10 bases. CDR1 LGHDT and CDR2 YNNKEL come from the germline V gene (reference sequence). CDR3 length: 18 residues. The J segment lost 5 bases and the V segment lost 3 bases, leaving 13 bases of the junction unmatched. The CDR3 protein is CASSQGSGRGGGDNEQFF. DNA for the CDR3: TGTGCCAGCAGCCAGGGCAGCGGGAGGGGAGGGGGGGACAATGAGCAGTTCTTC.

This clone appeared once. The chain recombines TRBV5-1 with TRBJ2-1; no clear D gene. Germline assignment: CDR1 SGHRS and CDR2 YFSETQ. The length of the CDR3 is 14 residues. Trimming cost V 3 bases and J 8 bases, with 15 bases left between them. The CDR3 loop reads CASSSTVSLDEQFF. CDR3 bases: TGCGCCAGCAGCTCTACCGTCTCTCTCGATGAGCAGTTCTTC. Together with reference TRBV5-1 and TRBJ2-1, the CDR3 gives the full variable domain: KAGVTQTPRYLIKTRGQQVTLSCSPISGHRSVSWYQQTPGQGLQFLFEYFSETQRNKGNFPGRFSGRQFSNSRSEMNVSTLELGDSALYLCASSSTVSLDEQFFGPGTRLTVL.

This clone occurred once. The V gene is TRBV28, the J gene TRBJ2-1, with 7 bases lining up with TRBD1. V lost 1 base and J lost 10; bases outside the gene matches: 7. This CDR3 has 14 residues. Germline-derived CDR1 and CDR2 are MDHEN and SYDVKM. The CDR3 spells CASSLSYRGREQFF. As DNA, the CDR3 is TGTGCCAGCAGTTTATCATACAGGGGACGGGAGCAGTTCTTC. Based on the CDR3 plus reference TRBV28 and TRBJ2-1, the full variable domain is DVKVTQSSRYLVKRTGEKVFLECVQDMDHENMFWYRQDPGLGLRLIYFSYDVKMKEKGDIPEGYSVSREKKERFSLILESASTNQTSMYLCASSLSYRGREQFFGPGTRLTVL.

In this sample, this clone turned up a few times. The chain uses TRBV11-1 and TRBJ2-7, with a weak D call TRBD1 (7 bases). V was trimmed by 5 bases and J by 3 bases, leaving 14 bases between them. The CDR3 sequence is 14 residues long. Germline V lookup: CDR1 SGHAT, CDR2 FQDESV (reference sequence). The CDR3 region has the DNA TGTGCCAGCAGCCCGCGGGACAGTCGCTACGAGCAGTACTTC. Its protein is CASSPRDSRYEQYF.

The chain joins TRBV27 to TRBJ2-2, with 10 bases identical to TRBD1. Germline V gene lookup returns CDR1 MNHEY and CDR2 SMNVEV (reference sequence). With 7 bases clipped from V and 7 bases from J, the junction kept 9 bases outside the gene matches. This CDR3 spans 15 amino acids. CDR3 amino acids: CASTLTGGSGGELFF. In DNA form, the CDR3 reads TGTGCCAGCACCCTGACAGGGGGCAGTGGCGGGGAGCTGTTTTTT.

The table lists this clone with many counts. Other DNA sequences in this specimen translate into the identical CDR3. The chain's CDR3 is CASRNTEGGYGYTF. Here the CDR3 DNA reads TGTGCCAGCAGAAATACAGAGGGTGGCTATGGCTACACCTTC. The J gene is TRBJ1-2, the V gene TRBV28; no reliable D call. The CDR3 totals 14 residues. Germline-derived CDR1 and CDR2 are MDHEN and SYDVKM. Trimming pared 6 bases from V and 4 bases from J, leaving 15 bases between.

This chain links TRBV25-1 with TRBJ2-5; 15 bases are shared with TRBD2. Germline assignment: CDR1 MGHDK and CDR2 SYGVNS. The CDR3 spans 17 residues. After removal of 8 bases from V and 4 bases from J, the junction contained 11 bases not matched to a gene. This CDR3 is CASRGLAGGASRETQYF. The DNA for the CDR3 is TGTGCCAGCCGCGGACTAGCGGGAGGGGCGAGTAGAGAGACCCAGTACTTC.

The chain recombines TRBV2 with TRBJ1-2; the match to TRBD1 covers 11 bases. The junction had 2 bases not matched to a gene; V was cut back by 6 bases and J by 5 bases. CDR3 size: 13 residues. Germline V gene lookup returns CDR1 SNHLY and CDR2 FYNNEI. CDR3 in DNA: TGTGCCAGCAGCGGGACAGGGGGTTATGGCTACACCTTC. It yields the protein CASSGTGGYGYTF. Drawing the rest from reference TRBV2 and TRBJ1-2, the complete variable domain is EPEVTQTPSHQVTQMGQEVILRCVPISNHLYFYWYRQILGQKVEFLVSFYNNEISEKSEIFDDQFSVERPDGSNFTLKIRSTKLEDSAMYFCASSGTGGYGYTFGSGTRLTVV.

The chain links TRBV19 to TRBJ2-7, with a weak D call TRBD2 (6 bases). CDR3 length: 19 residues. V was shortened by 3 bases and J by 0 bases, with 24 bases between the two germline ends. In germline, CDR1 is LNHDA, CDR2 SQIVND (reference sequence). The CDR3 region has the DNA TGTGCCAGTAGTATGGGAACACGGGACTGGGATGAAAACTCCTACGAGCAGTACTTC. Encoded protein: CASSMGTRDWDENSYEQYF.

The chain recombines TRBV5-6 with TRBJ2-7; 12 bases agree with TRBD2. V lost 4 bases to trimming and J lost 4 bases; unmatched junction nucleotides: 9. The CDR3 is made up of 16 amino acids. In germline, CDR1 is SGHDT, CDR2 YYEEEE. CDR3: CASSTGLAGLTYEQYF. The CDR3 DNA reads TGTGCCAGCAGCACGGGACTAGCGGGCCTAACATACGAGCAGTACTTC.

The rearrangement joins TRBV12-2 to TRBJ2-2; TRBD2 was called by the table and not checked on the DNA. TRBV12-2 is reported as a pseudogene. There are 18 residues in the CDR3. The CDR3 region has the DNA TGTGCAAGTCGCTTCGGACTAGCGGGAGGAACGAACACCGGGGAGCTGTTTTTT. This gives the protein CASRFGLAGGTNTGELFF.

The CDR3 region is CASSPPGSPGGTGELFF. The CDR3 nucleotides are TGTGCCAGCTCACCACCGGGCTCGCCGGGAGGTACCGGGGAGCTGTTTTTT. The chain has TRBV18 and TRBJ2-2; 7 positions match TRBD2. The junction had 9 bases not matched to a gene; V was cut back by 0 bases and J by 5 bases. This CDR3 region has 17 residues. Germline CDR1 and CDR2: KGHSH and LQKENI. Full variable domain (rest looked up from reference TRBV18 and TRBJ2-2): NAGVMQNPRHLVRRRGQEARLRCSPMKGHSHVYWYRQLPEEGLKFMVYLQKENIIDESGMPKERFSAEFPKEGPSILRIQQVVRGDSAAYFCASSPPGSPGGTGELFFGEGSRLTVL.

The rearrangement uses TRBV3-1 (or the pseudogene TRBV3-2) and TRBJ2-3, with TRBD2 identical over 12 bases. The germline gives CDR1 LGHDT, CDR2 YNNKEL (reference sequence). CDR3 size: 16 residues. Trimming removed 2 bases from V and 6 bases from J; junction bases left unmatched: 6. CDR3 sequence (DNA): TGTGCCAGCAGCCAACTACGGCTAGCGGGAGGGGATACGCAGTATTTT. Translated: CASSQLRLAGGDTQYF.

The chain has TRBV28 and TRBJ2-2; no clear D. V was pared by 5 bases and J by 1 base, with 5 bases between. CDR1 is MDHEN and CDR2 is SYDVKM in the germline V gene. This CDR3 region has 13 residues. The DNA for the CDR3 is TGTGCCAGCAGTAACAGGAACACCGGGGAGCTGTTTTTT. It encodes CASSNRNTGELFF.

This chain joins TRBV30 and TRBJ2-7; maybe TRBD1 (6 bases). The CDR3 has 14 amino acids. Germline V CDR1 and CDR2: GTSNPN, SVGIG (reference sequence). V lost 0 bases, J lost 4 bases, and 13 bases lay in between. Here the CDR3 reads CAWSVLGHEYEQYF. In nucleotides, the CDR3 is TGTGCCTGGAGTGTACTGGGACACGAATACGAGCAGTACTTC.

This clone was counted between two and nine times. The genes are TRBV6-2 or TRBV6-3 and TRBJ1-5; TRBD1 agrees at 7 bases. This CDR3 comprises 17 residues. V shed 2 bases and J 3 bases; nucleotides not matched to a gene: 10. Germline loops: CDR1 MNHEY, CDR2 SVGEGT. CDR3 nucleotide sequence: TGTGCCAGCAGTTACCCCTCCGGGACAGCAATCAATCAGCCCCAGCATTTT. This translates into CASSYPSGTAINQPQHF.

The chain couples TRBV24-1 to TRBJ2-2; 10 bases are a match to TRBD1. After removal of 2 bases from V and 3 bases from J, the junction contained 2 bases not matched to a gene. The CDR3 contains 16 residues. Germline lookup yields CDR1 KGHDR and CDR2 SFDVKD. The CDR3 here is CATSDSGQGYTGELFF. The DNA of the CDR3 is TGTGCCACCAGTGATTCGGGACAGGGGTACACCGGGGAGCTGTTTTTT.

This chain uses TRBV30 with TRBJ2-7, with 13 nucleotides matching TRBD2. V gave up 2 bases and J gave up 3 bases; unmatched junction bases: 7. CDR1 is GTSNPN, CDR2 SVGIG, per germline (reference sequence). The CDR3 length is 16 residues. The CDR3 protein is CAWSNPWTSGSYEQYF. The CDR3 DNA follows: TGTGCCTGGAGTAACCCTTGGACTAGCGGGAGCTACGAGCAGTACTTC.

This chain connects TRBV11-2 to TRBJ1-4, with 8 bases identical to TRBD1. Trimming cost V 5 bases and J 8 bases; bases outside gene matches: 13. The CDR3 spans 16 residues. CDR1 SGHAT and CDR2 FQNNGV come from the germline V gene. The CDR3 reads CASSEQGVGGVEKLFF. In DNA form, the CDR3 reads TGTGCCAGCAGCGAACAGGGGGTCGGAGGGGTCGAAAAACTGTTTTTT.

The chain's CDR3 is CASSGLAGGSYEQYF. In nucleotides, the CDR3 is TGTGCCAGCAGTGGACTAGCGGGAGGGTCGTACGAGCAGTACTTC. The J gene is TRBJ2-7, the V gene TRBV2; 14 bases are shared with TRBD2. Germline V gene lookup returns CDR1 SNHLY and CDR2 FYNNEI. V was pared by 4 bases and J by 4 bases, with 3 bases of the junction left unmatched. The CDR3 runs to 15 residues.